The next 15 T cell receptor beta chains were all read from a single sample in a study of shared clonotypes between healthy human individuals. Terminally differentiated effector memory CD45RA+ cells were excluded by CCR7 positive selection of CD45RO-negative cells. Generated by immunoSEQ multiplex PCR, the TCRdb table keeps only in-frame clones and is missing some. The table has hundreds of thousands of clones, approximately 96% seen once. The sample consisted of naive CD8+ T cells sorted from blood. Receptor source: a woman aged 25 to 39 in good health.

The chain carries TRBV5-4 and TRBJ2-5, with D perhaps TRBD1 (5 bases). V was clipped by 5 bases and J by 5 bases, with 10 bases between them. Germline V gene lookup returns CDR1 SGHNT and CDR2 YYREEE (reference sequence). CDR3 size: 12 residues. The CDR3 DNA is TGTGCCAGCAGTCAGGGTCGGGAGACCCAGTACTTC. Amino acids: CASSQGRETQYF.

This chain links TRBV2 with TRBJ2-1; 10 bases agree with TRBD2. Germline V lookup: CDR1 SNHLY, CDR2 FYNNEI. The V gene end was trimmed by 0 bases and the J gene end by 2 bases; junction bases not matched to a gene: 1. CDR3 size: 16 residues. CDR3 sequence: CASSEALAGAYNEQFF. In nucleotides, the CDR3 is TGTGCCAGCAGTGAAGCGCTAGCGGGAGCCTACAATGAGCAGTTCTTC.

The rearrangement uses TRBV29-1 and TRBJ2-1, with D possibly being TRBD2 (6 bases). From germline, CDR1 is SQVTM and CDR2 ANQGSEA. There are 13 residues in the CDR3. Trimming left V 1 base short and J 10 bases short, with 14 bases between. The CDR3 spells CSVEATSTVEQFF. In DNA form, the CDR3 reads TGCAGCGTTGAAGCTACTAGCACGGTGGAGCAGTTCTTC.

This chain connects TRBV6-6 to TRBJ1-2, with D hard to call. Germline V gene data show CDR1 as MNHNY and CDR2 as SVGAGI (reference sequence). Trimming took 5 bases from V and 0 from J, leaving 10 bases between them. This CDR3 region has 14 residues. The CDR3 is CASSRTVANYGYTF. In nucleotides, the CDR3 is TGTGCCAGCAGTAGGACGGTAGCTAACTATGGCTACACCTTC.

The chain links TRBV2 to TRBJ1-2; 9 nucleotides align to TRBD1. The CDR3 length is 14 residues. CDR1 and CDR2 from the germline V gene are SNHLY and FYNNEI. J lost 2 bases, V lost 11 bases, and 9 bases had no gene match. CDR3 coding DNA: TGTGCCGCGGCCATGGGACAGGGAAACTATGGCTACACCTTC. It encodes CAAAMGQGNYGYTF.

The chain uses TRBV7-3 and TRBJ2-2; 8 nucleotides agree with TRBD2. Germline V gives CDR1 SGHTA, CDR2 FQGTGA. The CDR3 has 15 amino acids. After removal of 5 bases from V and 6 bases from J, the junction contained 8 bases not matched to a gene. The CDR3 DNA reads TGTGCCAGCAGCCCCCGGGGGGGTCCTGCCGGGGAGCTGTTTTTT. It encodes CASSPRGGPAGELFF.

The V and J genes are TRBV5-6 and TRBJ2-3; possibly TRBD2 for D (7 bases). Germline CDR1 SGHDT, CDR2 YYEEEE. The CDR3 contains 16 residues. V was trimmed by 3 bases and J by 0 bases, leaving 14 bases between them. The CDR3 nucleotides are TGTGCCAGCAGCTCATGGGGGGGCGCTAGCACAGATACGCAGTATTTT. Residues: CASSSWGGASTDTQYF.

The chain uses TRBV7-9 and TRBJ2-7, with D perhaps matching TRBD1 (6 bases). This CDR3 comprises 15 residues. Trimming took off 2 bases at V and 5 bases at J, with 16 bases between the two ends. Germline lookup yields CDR1 SEHNR and CDR2 FQNEAQ (reference sequence). The CDR3 DNA sequence: TGTGCCAGCAGCTTAATTCTAGGGGGTTCGGACGAGCAGTACTTC. Protein: CASSLILGGSDEQYF.

This chain joins TRBV28 and TRBJ2-7, with no clear D. CDR3 length equals 12 residues. V was trimmed by 5 bases and J by 4 bases, leaving 9 bases between them. Germline assignment: CDR1 MDHEN and CDR2 SYDVKM. The CDR3 spells CASSASNYEQYF. The CDR3 DNA reads TGTGCCAGCAGTGCCAGCAATTACGAGCAGTACTTC.

The CDR3 region is CASSSYPRTSGSHEQYF. In nucleotides, the CDR3 is TGTGCCAGCAGCTCGTATCCCCGGACTAGCGGGAGCCACGAGCAGTACTTC. The rearrangement uses TRBV13 and TRBJ2-7, with 13 bases aligning to TRBD2. The length of the CDR3 is 17 residues. The J segment lost 5 bases and the V segment lost 4 bases, leaving 11 bases of the junction unmatched. Germline CDR1 PRHDT, CDR2 FYEKMQ (reference sequence).

The V gene is TRBV5-4, the J gene TRBJ1-1, with 9 bases identical to TRBD1. The ends lost 4 bases at V and 4 bases at J; junction bases unmatched: 8. From germline, CDR1 is SGHNT and CDR2 YYREEE (reference sequence). The CDR3 runs to 15 residues. CDR3 sequence: CASSTGQGPGTEAFF. The CDR3 bases are TGTGCCAGCAGCACAGGACAGGGGCCGGGCACTGAAGCTTTCTTT.

V usage is TRBV27 and J usage is TRBJ1-1; weak D call: TRBD1 (5 bases). Trimming took 7 bases from V and 4 from J, leaving 16 bases between them. CDR1 is MNHEY and CDR2 is SMNVEV in the germline V gene (reference sequence). The CDR3 contains 14 residues. CDR3 sequence: CASNHIGTGTEAFF. As DNA, the CDR3 is TGTGCCAGCAATCATATTGGGACGGGCACTGAAGCTTTCTTT.

A word on this clone: Other DNA variants within this sample encode the same CDR3. J is TRBJ2-7 and V is TRBV9; 7 positions agree with TRBD1. From germline, CDR1 is SGDLS and CDR2 YYNGEE. The CDR3 covers 13 residues. The V segment lost 2 bases and the J segment 1 base; nucleotides outside the gene matches: 0. CDR3 protein: CASSVGQSYEQYF. The CDR3 DNA reads as TGTGCCAGCAGCGTGGGACAGTCCTACGAGCAGTACTTC.

The rearrangement uses TRBV28 and TRBJ2-7, with 7 bases fitting TRBD2. CDR3 length equals 14 residues. Germline-derived CDR1 and CDR2 are MDHEN and SYDVKM. V was pared by 6 bases and J by 6 bases, with 11 bases of the junction left unmatched. DNA for the CDR3: TGTGCCAGCAGCCAAACCGGGACTATGGGCGAGCAGTACTTC. Encoded protein: CASSQTGTMGEQYF.

The CDR3 nucleotides are TGTGCCAGCAGCTTAGGACCGAGAAGCTCTGGAAACACCATATATTTT. Protein: CASSLGPRSSGNTIYF. The V gene is TRBV5-5, the J gene TRBJ1-3; D unclear. Germline values: CDR1 SGHKS, CDR2 YYEKEE (reference sequence). The CDR3 covers 16 residues. V lost 2 bases and J 0 bases, leaving 12 bases between the germline ends.